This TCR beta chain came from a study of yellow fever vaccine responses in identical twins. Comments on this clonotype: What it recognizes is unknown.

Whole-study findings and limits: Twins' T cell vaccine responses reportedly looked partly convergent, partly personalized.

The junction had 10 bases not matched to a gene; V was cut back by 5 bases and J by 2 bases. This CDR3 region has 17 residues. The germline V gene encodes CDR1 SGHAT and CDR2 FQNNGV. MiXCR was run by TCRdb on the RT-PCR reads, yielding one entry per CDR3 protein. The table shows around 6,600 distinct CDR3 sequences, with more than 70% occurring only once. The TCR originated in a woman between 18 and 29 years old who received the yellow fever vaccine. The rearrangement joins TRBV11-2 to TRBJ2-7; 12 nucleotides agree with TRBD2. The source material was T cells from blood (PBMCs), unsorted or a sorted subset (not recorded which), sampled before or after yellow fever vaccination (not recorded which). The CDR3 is CASSPPGLAGITYEQYF. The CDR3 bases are TGTGCCAGCAGCCCACCCGGACTAGCGGGAATTACCTACGAGCAGTACTTC.